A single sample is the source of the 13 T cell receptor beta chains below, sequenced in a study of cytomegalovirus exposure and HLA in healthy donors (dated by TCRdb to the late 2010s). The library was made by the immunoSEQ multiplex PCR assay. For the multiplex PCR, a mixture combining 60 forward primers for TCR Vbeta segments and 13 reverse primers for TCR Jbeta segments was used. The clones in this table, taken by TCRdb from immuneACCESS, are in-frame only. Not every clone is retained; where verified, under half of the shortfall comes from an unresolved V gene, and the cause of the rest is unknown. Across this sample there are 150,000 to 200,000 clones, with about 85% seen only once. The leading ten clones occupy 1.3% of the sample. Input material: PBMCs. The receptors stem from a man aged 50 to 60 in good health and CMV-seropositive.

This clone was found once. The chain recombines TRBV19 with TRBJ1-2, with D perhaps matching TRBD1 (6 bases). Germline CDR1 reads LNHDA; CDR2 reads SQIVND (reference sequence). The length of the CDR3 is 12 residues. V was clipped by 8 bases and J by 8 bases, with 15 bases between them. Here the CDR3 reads CASSRQAWGYTF. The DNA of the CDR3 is TGTGCCAGTTCCCGACAGGCATGGGGCTACACCTTC. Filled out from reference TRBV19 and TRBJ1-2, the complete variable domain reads DGGITQSPKYLFRKEGQNVTLSCEQNLNHDAMYWYRQDPGQGLRLIYYSQIVNDFQKGDIAEGYSVSREKKESFPLTVTSAQKNPTAFYLCASSRQAWGYTFGSGTRLTVV.

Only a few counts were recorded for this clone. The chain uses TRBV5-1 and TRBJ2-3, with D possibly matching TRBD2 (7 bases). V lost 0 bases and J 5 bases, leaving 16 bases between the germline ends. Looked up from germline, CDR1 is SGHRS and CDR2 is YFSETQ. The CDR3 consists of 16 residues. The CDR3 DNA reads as TGCGCCAGCAGCTTGGCCGGGCGGGGGCGGGGAGATACGCAGTATTTT. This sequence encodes CASSLAGRGRGDTQYF.

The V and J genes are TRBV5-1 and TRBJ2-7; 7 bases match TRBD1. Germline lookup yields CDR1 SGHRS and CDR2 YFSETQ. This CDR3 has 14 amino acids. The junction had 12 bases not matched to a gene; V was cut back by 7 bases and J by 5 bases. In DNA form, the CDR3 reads TGCGCCAGCGGCGAGACAGGGTCTGGGGACGAGCAGTACTTC. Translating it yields CASGETGSGDEQYF.

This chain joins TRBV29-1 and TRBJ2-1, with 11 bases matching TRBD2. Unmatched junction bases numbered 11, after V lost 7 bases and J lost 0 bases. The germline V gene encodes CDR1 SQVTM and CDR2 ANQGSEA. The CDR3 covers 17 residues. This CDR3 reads CSASGLAGFSSYNEQFF. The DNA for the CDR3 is TGCAGCGCGAGCGGACTAGCGGGCTTTAGCTCCTACAATGAGCAGTTCTTC.

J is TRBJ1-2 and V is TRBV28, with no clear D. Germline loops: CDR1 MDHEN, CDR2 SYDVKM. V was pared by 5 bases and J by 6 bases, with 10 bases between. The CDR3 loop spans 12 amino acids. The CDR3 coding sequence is TGTGCCAGCAGTACTCTTACGGATGGCTACACCTTC. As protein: CASSTLTDGYTF.

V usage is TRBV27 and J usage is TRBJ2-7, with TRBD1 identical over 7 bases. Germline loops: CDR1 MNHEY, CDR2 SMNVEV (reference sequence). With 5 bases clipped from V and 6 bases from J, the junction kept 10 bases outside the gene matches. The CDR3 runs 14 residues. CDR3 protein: CASSVFGTAGEQYF. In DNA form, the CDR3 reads TGTGCCAGCAGTGTATTCGGGACAGCAGGCGAGCAGTACTTC.

CDR3 sequence: CASSLGGGGNNQPQHF. The CDR3 region has the DNA TGCGCCAGCAGCTTGGGGGGGGGCGGTAACAATCAGCCCCAGCATTTT. V usage is TRBV5-1 and J usage is TRBJ1-5; TRBD1 might be the D (6 bases). CDR1 and CDR2 from the germline V gene are SGHRS and YFSETQ. V lost 0 bases to trimming and J lost 3 bases, with 13 bases between them. The CDR3 is made up of 16 amino acids.

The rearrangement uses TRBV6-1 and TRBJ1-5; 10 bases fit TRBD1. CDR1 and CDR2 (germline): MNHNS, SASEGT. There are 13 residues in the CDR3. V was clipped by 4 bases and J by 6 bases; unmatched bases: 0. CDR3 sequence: CASSGDRGQPQHF. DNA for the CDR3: TGTGCCAGCAGTGGGGACAGGGGTCAGCCCCAGCATTTT.

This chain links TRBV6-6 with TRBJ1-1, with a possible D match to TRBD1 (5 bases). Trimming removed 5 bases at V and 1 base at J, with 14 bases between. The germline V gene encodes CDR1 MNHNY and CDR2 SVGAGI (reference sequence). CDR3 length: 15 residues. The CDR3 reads CASSRGGRENTEAFF. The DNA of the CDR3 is TGTGCCAGCAGTCGGGGGGGGAGGGAGAACACTGAAGCTTTCTTT.

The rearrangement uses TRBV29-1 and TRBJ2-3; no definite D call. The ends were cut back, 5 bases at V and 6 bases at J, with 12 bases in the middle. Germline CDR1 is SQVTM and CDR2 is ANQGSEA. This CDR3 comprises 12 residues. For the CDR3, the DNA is TGCAGCGTTCTGAGTGAGTCCGATACGCAGTATTTT. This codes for CSVLSESDTQYF.

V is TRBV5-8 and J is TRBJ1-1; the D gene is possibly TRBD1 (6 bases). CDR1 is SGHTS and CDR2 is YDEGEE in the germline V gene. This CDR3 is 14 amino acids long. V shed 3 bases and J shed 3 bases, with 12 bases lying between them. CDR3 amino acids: CASSYTRGYTEAFF. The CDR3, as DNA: TGTGCCAGCAGCTATACCAGGGGCTACACTGAAGCTTTCTTT.

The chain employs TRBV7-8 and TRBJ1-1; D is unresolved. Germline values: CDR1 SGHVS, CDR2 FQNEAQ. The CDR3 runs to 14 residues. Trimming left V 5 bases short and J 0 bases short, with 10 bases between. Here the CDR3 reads CASSPTEMNTEAFF. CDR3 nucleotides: TGTGCCAGCAGCCCCACGGAGATGAACACTGAAGCTTTCTTT.

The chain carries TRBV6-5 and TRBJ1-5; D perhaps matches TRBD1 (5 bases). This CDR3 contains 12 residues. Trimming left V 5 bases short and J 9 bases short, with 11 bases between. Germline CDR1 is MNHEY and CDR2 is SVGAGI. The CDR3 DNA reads TGTGCCAGCAGTATGGGGGGAGGGCCCCAGCATTTT. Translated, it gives CASSMGGGPQHF.